A single sample gave rise to the 13 T cell receptor beta chains below, sequenced in a study of T cell changes during pregnancy in multiple sclerosis. Sequencing used immunoSEQ multiplex PCR; TCRdb keeps in-frame clones, though not all of them. The sample lists around 130,000 clones, 85% to 95% occurring once. Sequences were derived from peripheral blood, sampled before pregnancy. Receptors were obtained from a female donor with multiple sclerosis, enrolled in a pregnancy study.

The chain recombines TRBV7-9 with TRBJ1-2; 9 nucleotides line up with TRBD1. The V gene's germline CDR1 is SEHNR and CDR2 FQNEAQ (reference sequence). This CDR3 is 19 amino acids long. The junction had 14 bases not matched to a gene; V was cut back by 0 bases and J by 3 bases. The CDR3 protein is CASSLALGLDRGRDYGYTF. CDR3 DNA: TGTGCCAGCAGCTTAGCGCTGGGGTTGGACAGGGGAAGGGACTATGGCTACACCTTC.

The chain joins TRBV4-2 to TRBJ2-2, with 9 bases aligning to TRBD2. From germline, CDR1 is LGHNA and CDR2 YNFKEQ. The trim removed 1 base at V and 0 bases at J, leaving 6 bases unmatched. The CDR3 covers 18 residues. The DNA of the CDR3 is TGTGCCAGCAGCCAAGGGATAGCGGGGGCCTCGAACACCGGGGAGCTGTTTTTT. As protein: CASSQGIAGASNTGELFF.

This rearrangement joins TRBV5-6 to TRBJ1-6; D not resolved. Between the trimmed V and J ends, which lost 3 bases and 14 bases, there was a span of 18 bases. Germline V gives CDR1 SGHDT, CDR2 YYEEEE. This CDR3 is built from 14 residues. CDR3 sequence: CASSSGPLSSSLHF. CDR3 nucleotides: TGTGCCAGCAGCTCAGGCCCTTTGTCTTCGTCCCTCCACTTT.

The CDR3 loop reads CASSPPTQGNNSPLHF. The CDR3 coding sequence is TGTGCCAGCTCACCACCGACGCAGGGGAATAATTCACCCCTCCACTTT. The rearrangement joins TRBV18 to TRBJ1-6, with D possibly matching TRBD1 (6 bases). V was pared by 0 bases and J by 5 bases, with 11 bases between. CDR1 is KGHSH and CDR2 is LQKENI in the germline V gene. The CDR3 length is 16 residues.

The CDR3 protein is CASSYSIQGRTDTQYF. CDR3 in DNA: TGTGCCAGCAGTTACTCGATCCAGGGGAGAACAGATACGCAGTATTTT. This chain uses TRBV6-5 with TRBJ2-3; D perhaps matches TRBD1 (6 bases). The CDR3 is 16 residues long. V dropped 0 bases and J dropped 3 bases, with 13 bases sitting between them. Germline-derived CDR1 and CDR2 are MNHEY and SVGAGI.

The genes are TRBV7-2 and TRBJ1-6; 7 bases are a match to TRBD1. The CDR3 consists of 16 residues. Germline V gene sequence: CDR1 SGHTA, CDR2 FQGNSA. Losses at the gene ends were 2 bases for V and 5 bases for J; bases not matched to a gene: 6. For the CDR3, the DNA is TGTGCCAGCAGCTTAATTCCGGGACAGAATAATTCACCCCTCCACTTT. The encoded protein is CASSLIPGQNNSPLHF.

The gene calls are TRBV15 and TRBJ1-5; D perhaps matches TRBD1 (5 bases). This CDR3 has 14 residues. V lost 5 bases, J lost 5 bases, and 13 bases lay in between. Germline assignment: CDR1 LNHNV and CDR2 YYDKDF (reference sequence). The CDR3 DNA follows: TGTGCCACCAGCGCAGGACAAGAGGATCAGCCCCAGCATTTT. It specifies CATSAGQEDQPQHF.

This clone was detected a few times. The chain couples TRBV6-1 to TRBJ1-1; 7 nucleotides agree with TRBD1. V was pared by 2 bases and J by 0 bases, with 3 bases of the junction left unmatched. The CDR3 is 15 residues long. Germline CDR1 is MNHNS and CDR2 is SASEGT. The CDR3 sequence is CASSEYRGVNTEAFF. The CDR3 nucleotides are TGTGCCAGCAGTGAATACAGGGGAGTGAACACTGAAGCTTTCTTT.

The rearrangement joins TRBV2 to TRBJ2-7; D perhaps matches TRBD2 (6 bases). The CDR3 runs to 14 residues. V lost 3 bases to trimming and J lost 3 bases, with 12 bases between them. CDR1 is SNHLY, CDR2 FYNNEI, per germline. The CDR3 DNA reads TGTGCCAGCAGTGAGGGGACTGACTACTACGAGCAGTACTTC. Encoded protein: CASSEGTDYYEQYF.

As for this clone: The junction departs from the called germline gene at one end, perhaps through a read error. The chain couples TRBV2 to TRBJ2-1; 8 bases are shared with TRBD2. The CDR3 spans 14 residues. CDR1 and CDR2 from the germline V gene are SNHLY and FYNNEI. CDR3 DNA sequence: TGTGCCTTACAAACGGGAGGGCTCTACGATGAGCAGTTCTTC. This gives the protein CALQTGGLYDEQFF. The full variable domain, completed using reference TRBV2 and TRBJ2-1, is EPEVTQTPSHQVTQMGQEVILRCVPISNHLYFYWYRQILGQKVEFLVSFYNNEISEKSEIFDDQFSVERPDGSNFTLKIRSTKLEDSAMYFCALQTGGLYDEQFFGPGTRLTVL.

The rearrangement joins TRBV5-1 to TRBJ2-5; 14 nucleotides align to TRBD2. CDR3 length: 18 amino acids. Unmatched junction bases numbered 12, after V lost 5 bases and J lost 3 bases. Germline V lookup: CDR1 SGHRS, CDR2 YFSETQ. The CDR3 region is CASRPPGLAGGVEETQYF. CDR3 in DNA: TGCGCCAGCAGACCCCCCGGACTAGCGGGAGGTGTGGAAGAGACCCAGTACTTC. The full variable domain, in which reference TRBV5-1 and TRBJ2-5 provide the parts outside the CDR3, is KAGVTQTPRYLIKTRGQQVTLSCSPISGHRSVSWYQQTPGQGLQFLFEYFSETQRNKGNFPGRFSGRQFSNSRSEMNVSTLELGDSALYLCASRPPGLAGGVEETQYFGPGTRLLVL.

V is TRBV6-5 and J is TRBJ2-7; TRBD1 aligns across 7 bases. Germline V CDR1 and CDR2: MNHEY, SVGAGI. This CDR3 has 13 residues. V trimming: 6 bases; J trimming: 2 bases; junction bases outside the gene matches: 4. This CDR3 reads CASRRDSPYEQYF. CDR3 coding DNA: TGTGCCAGCAGGAGGGACAGCCCCTACGAGCAGTACTTC.

The gene calls are TRBV4-1 and TRBJ1-1; 7 bases match TRBD1. The CDR3 runs 13 residues. Germline V gene data show CDR1 as MGHRA and CDR2 as YSYEKL. Trimming took 4 bases from V and 11 from J; bases not matched to a gene: 10. This CDR3 reads CASSPPGDRDAFF. The CDR3 coding sequence is TGCGCCAGCAGCCCTCCGGGGGACAGAGATGCTTTCTTT.